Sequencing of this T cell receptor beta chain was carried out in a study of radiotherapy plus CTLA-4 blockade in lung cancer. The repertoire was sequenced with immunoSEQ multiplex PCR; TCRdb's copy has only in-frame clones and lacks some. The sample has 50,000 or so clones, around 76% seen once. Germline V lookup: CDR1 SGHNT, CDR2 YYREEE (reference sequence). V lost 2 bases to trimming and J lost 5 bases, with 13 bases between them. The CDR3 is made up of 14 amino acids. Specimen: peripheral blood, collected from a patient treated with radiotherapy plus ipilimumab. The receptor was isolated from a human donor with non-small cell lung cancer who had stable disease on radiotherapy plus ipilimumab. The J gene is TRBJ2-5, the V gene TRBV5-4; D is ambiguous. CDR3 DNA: TGTGCCAGCAGCTTATTGTCCGGGCGGGAGACCCAGTACTTC. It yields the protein CASSLLSGRETQYF.